The 21 T cell receptor beta chains in this list originate from one sample, sequenced in a study of T cell changes during pregnancy in multiple sclerosis (dated by TCRdb to the late 2010s). The library was prepared using the immunoSEQ multiplex PCR assay. Not all clones reach the TCRdb copy of this immuneACCESS table, which keeps in-frame sequences only. Checked studies attribute under half of the gap to unresolved V genes and leave the rest unexplained. Present in this sample are tens of thousands of clones, about 93% of which were seen just once. 0.35% to 0.45% of the sample belongs to the ten largest clones. This specimen was CD4+ T cells from peripheral blood mononuclear cells, taken before pregnancy. These receptor sequences come from a female donor with multiple sclerosis, enrolled in a pregnancy study.

The chain has TRBV11-2 and TRBJ1-2; the match to TRBD1 covers 10 bases. This CDR3 region has 18 residues. Germline values: CDR1 SGHAT, CDR2 FQNNGV. The trim removed 0 bases at V and 3 bases at J, leaving 10 bases unmatched. The CDR3 sequence: CASSLDRRTGGFDYGYTF. CDR3 nucleotide sequence: TGTGCCAGCAGCTTAGATCGAAGGACAGGGGGTTTTGACTATGGCTACACCTTC.

The gene calls are TRBV4-3 and TRBJ1-4; a possible D gene is TRBD1 (5 bases). Germline V gives CDR1 LGHNA, CDR2 YSLEER. This CDR3 contains 15 residues. V was pared by 0 bases and J by 7 bases, with 12 bases between. This chain's CDR3 is CASSQDVGGAEKLFF. In DNA, the CDR3 is TGCGCCAGCAGCCAAGATGTTGGAGGGGCTGAAAAACTGTTTTTT.

The V and J genes are TRBV6-5 and TRBJ2-4; D remains ambiguous. The CDR3 has 13 residues. Trimming cost V 8 bases and J 0 bases, with 8 bases left between them. CDR1 is MNHEY, CDR2 SVGAGI, per germline. Written as DNA, the CDR3 is TGTGCCAGCTCAGATCTAGCCAAAAACATTCAGTACTTC. Encoded protein: CASSDLAKNIQYF.

The chain combines TRBV25-1 with TRBJ1-1, with D uncertain. CDR1 is MGHDK and CDR2 is SYGVNS in the germline V gene. CDR3 length: 15 residues. V dropped 1 base and J dropped 1 base, with 10 bases sitting between them. CDR3 DNA: TGTGCCAGCAGTGAATCAGGCAGGCAGAACACTGAAGCTTTCTTT. Translated, it gives CASSESGRQNTEAFF.

The V and J genes are TRBV6-1 and TRBJ2-1; TRBD2 is a possible D gene (5 bases). Germline V gene sequence: CDR1 MNHNS, CDR2 SASEGT. V lost 0 bases, J lost 10 bases, and 13 bases lay in between. CDR3 size: 14 residues. CDR3 in amino acids: CASSEAYRGAEQFF. In DNA form, the CDR3 reads TGTGCCAGCAGTGAAGCGTATCGGGGAGCCGAGCAGTTCTTC.

The gene calls are TRBV11-2 and TRBJ1-2; TRBD1 might be the D (5 bases). The CDR3 sequence is 16 residues long. The germline V gene has CDR1 SGHAT and CDR2 FQNNGV. V lost 1 base and J 8 bases, leaving 20 bases between the germline ends. CDR3 residues: CASSLVSVGRGEGYTF. CDR3 in DNA: TGTGCCAGCAGCTTAGTCTCGGTGGGGCGGGGAGAAGGCTACACCTTC.

This chain uses TRBV30 with TRBJ2-1; TRBD2 matches at 14 bases. The ends lost 5 bases at V and 4 bases at J; junction bases unmatched: 1. The CDR3 covers 14 residues. CDR1 and CDR2 from the germline V gene are GTSNPN and SVGIG (reference sequence). CDR3 region: CAWGLAGGYNEQFF. The CDR3 DNA follows: TGTGCCTGGGGACTAGCGGGGGGATACAATGAGCAGTTCTTC.

In its sample, this clone was seen once. The V gene is TRBV7-6, the J gene TRBJ2-1; 10 bases agree with TRBD2. The CDR3 runs 15 residues. Per the germline V gene, CDR1 is SGHVS and CDR2 is FNYEAQ. The V segment lost 5 bases and the J segment 9 bases; nucleotides outside the gene matches: 10. This chain's CDR3 is CASSPSGGAGREQFF. The CDR3 nucleotides read TGTGCCAGCAGCCCAAGCGGGGGGGCGGGACGTGAGCAGTTCTTC.

The V call is TRBV2, the J call TRBJ2-7, with D perhaps TRBD2 (6 bases). Deletions cut 8 bases from V and 0 bases from J, with 11 bases between. The CDR3 has 13 residues. In germline, CDR1 is SNHLY, CDR2 FYNNEI. CDR3 loop: CASGGISSYEQYF. In DNA form, the CDR3 reads TGTGCCAGCGGCGGGATCAGCTCCTACGAGCAGTACTTC. Together with reference TRBV2 and TRBJ2-7, the CDR3 gives the full variable domain: EPEVTQTPSHQVTQMGQEVILRCVPISNHLYFYWYRQILGQKVEFLVSFYNNEISEKSEIFDDQFSVERPDGSNFTLKIRSTKLEDSAMYFCASGGISSYEQYFGPGTRLTVT.

The V call is TRBV5-1, the J call TRBJ1-4, with TRBD1 as a possible D gene (6 bases). V lost 4 bases, J lost 5 bases, and 12 bases lay in between. Germline V lookup: CDR1 SGHRS, CDR2 YFSETQ. The CDR3 contains 14 residues. CDR3 DNA: TGCGCCAGCAGCGAACAGGGACCCAATGAAAAACTGTTTTTT. Amino acid sequence: CASSEQGPNEKLFF.

V is TRBV7-2 and J is TRBJ2-7; no reliable D call. Trimming shortened V by 5 bases and J by 4 bases, and 15 bases separated the two germline ends. Germline V gene data show CDR1 as SGHTA and CDR2 as FQGNSA. The CDR3 consists of 14 residues. The CDR3 spells CASSHDRGAYEQYF. CDR3 bases: TGTGCCAGCAGCCACGACCGAGGCGCATACGAGCAGTACTTC.

The chain recombines TRBV4-3 with TRBJ2-1; 10 nucleotides line up with TRBD2. Germline CDR1 reads LGHNA; CDR2 reads YSLEER. The CDR3 has 17 amino acids. V lost 0 bases to trimming and J lost 6 bases; unmatched junction nucleotides: 8. CDR3 residues: CASSQDPRASGGNEQFF. CDR3 DNA: TGCGCCAGCAGCCAAGATCCCAGGGCTAGCGGGGGCAATGAGCAGTTCTTC.

The chain employs TRBV9 and TRBJ2-1, with D maybe TRBD1 (6 bases). This CDR3 has 13 residues. Germline CDR1 reads SGDLS; CDR2 reads YYNGEE. The germline V and J ends were trimmed by 3 bases and 5 bases, with 9 bases remaining between them. The CDR3 sequence is CASSETGNNEQFF. CDR3 DNA: TGTGCCAGCAGCGAGACAGGAAACAATGAGCAGTTCTTC.

This clone was counted a few times. This chain joins TRBV28 and TRBJ1-6; no reliable D call. Germline-derived CDR1 and CDR2 are MDHEN and SYDVKM. The germline V and J ends were trimmed by 5 bases and 10 bases, with 15 bases remaining between them. The length of the CDR3 is 14 residues. The DNA for the CDR3 is TGTGCCAGCAGTCCCTCCGTACGGGGATCACCCCTCCACTTT. The encoded protein is CASSPSVRGSPLHF.

CDR3 bases: TGTGCCAGCAGTTTAGTCCCAAATTCCTACAATGAGCAGTTCTTC. This gives the protein CASSLVPNSYNEQFF. The chain links TRBV27 to TRBJ2-1, with D hard to call. CDR1 and CDR2 (germline): MNHEY, SMNVEV (reference sequence). The CDR3 contains 15 residues. Trimming took 2 bases from V and 1 from J, leaving 9 bases between them.

With respect to this clone: Compared with germline, one end of the junction differs, possibly owing to a read error. The chain uses TRBV11-3 and TRBJ2-7, with 10 bases that match TRBD2. Germline CDR1 SGHNT, CDR2 YENEEA. The CDR3 consists of 15 residues. The CDR3 coding sequence is TGTGCCAGCACCTTAGCGGGGGGAAGCTCCTACGAGCAGTACTTC. The encoded protein is CASTLAGGSSYEQYF.

V gene TRBV7-9 combines with J gene TRBJ2-1; 11 bases fit TRBD2. The CDR3 runs to 17 residues. V shed 3 bases, J shed 1 base, and the junction held 5 bases outside the gene matches. CDR1 and CDR2 from the germline V gene are SEHNR and FQNEAQ (reference sequence). CDR3 DNA: TGTGCCAGCAGCTTTCGGACTAGCGGGTCTTCCTACAATGAGCAGTTCTTC. This translates into CASSFRTSGSSYNEQFF.

The rearrangement links TRBV6-1 to TRBJ2-7; 14 bases agree with TRBD2. V dropped 10 bases and J dropped 4; count of bases not matched to a gene: 6. The CDR3 totals 14 residues. Germline CDR1 reads MNHNS; CDR2 reads SASEGT. CDR3 DNA sequence: TGTGCCACCGGGACTAGCGGGAGTCTTTACGAGCAGTACTTC. Its protein product is CATGTSGSLYEQYF.

The rearrangement uses TRBV12-5 and TRBJ2-1, with TRBD1 matching 10 bases. The CDR3 consists of 15 residues. Germline V gene data show CDR1 as LGHNT and CDR2 as FRNRAP. With V trimmed by 5 bases and J by 2 bases, 3 bases remained unmatched. CDR3 sequence (DNA): TGTGCTAGTGGTCTAGGACAGGGGGCCTACAATGAGCAGTTCTTC. It yields the protein CASGLGQGAYNEQFF.

The J gene is TRBJ1-2, the V gene TRBV10-3, with TRBD1 matching 7 bases. The CDR3 spans 16 residues. In germline, CDR1 is ENHRY, CDR2 SYGVKD. After removal of 3 bases from V and 7 bases from J, the junction contained 14 bases not matched to a gene. CDR3 coding DNA: TGTGCCATCAGTGATCCACGAGGGGGCGCGGATGGTGGCTACACCTTC. Translating it yields CAISDPRGGADGGYTF.

This clone occurred a few times. This chain joins TRBV9 and TRBJ2-1, with 11 nucleotides matching TRBD2. Germline loops: CDR1 SGDLS, CDR2 YYNGEE. The CDR3 spans 14 residues. J lost 8 bases, V lost 2 bases, and 3 bases had no gene match. The CDR3 sequence: CASSVSGRVHEQFF. The CDR3 bases are TGTGCCAGCAGCGTTAGCGGGAGGGTCCATGAGCAGTTCTTC.